This is a list of T cell receptor beta chains from one sample in a study of T cells in Graves' hyperthyroidism and ophthalmopathy. TCRdb passed the multiplex PCR reads through MiXCR, listing each CDR3 protein once. The repertoire holds 210,000 or so distinct CDR3 sequences, with roughly 17% as singletons. Sequenced material: blood. Receptors were obtained from a man aged 50 or older with Graves' hyperthyroidism. Each CDR3 is given with its conserved first and last residue. The order of the fields is V gene, D gene, clone size, J gene, CDR3 protein, CDR3 DNA. D genes are given only for firm matches. Not every row has a clone size; where given, it reads once, few, many or a size class.

V: TRBV20-1; D: -; size: -; J: TRBJ2-3; CDR3: CSAVGLRTTDTQYF; DNA: TGCAGTGCAGTAGGGCTGAGGACTACAGATACGCAGTATTTT
V: TRBV19; D: -; size: few; J: TRBJ1-5; CDR3: CASSMALWPQHF; DNA: TGTGCCAGTAGTATGGCCCTTTGGCCCCAGCATTTT
V: TRBV30; D: TRBD1; size: many; J: TRBJ1-1; CDR3: CAWSVGTETEAFF; DNA: TGTGCCTGGAGTGTGGGGACAGAGACTGAAGCTTTCTTT
V: TRBV2; D: -; size: -; J: TRBJ2-1; CDR3: CASSEEGGGYNEQFF; DNA: TGTGCCAGCAGTGAAGAGGGGGGGGGGTACAATGAGCAGTTCTTC
V: TRBV20-1; D: TRBD2; size: many; J: TRBJ2-1; CDR3: CSAPVVGGSAGVVFGEQFF; DNA: TGCAGTGCTCCGGTGGTAGGGGGATCAGCGGGAGTGGTTTTCGGTGAGCAGTTCTTC
V: TRBV3-1; D: TRBD1; size: many; J: TRBJ2-1; CDR3: CASSQVGQGAYNEQFF; DNA: TGTGCCAGCAGCCAAGTAGGACAGGGGGCCTACAATGAGCAGTTCTTC
V: TRBV3-1; D: -; size: many; J: TRBJ2-1; CDR3: CASSPPGAGVGFWNEQFF; DNA: TGTGCCAGCAGCCCTCCGGGGGCGGGAGTGGGCTTTTGGAATGAGCAGTTCTTC
V: TRBV13; D: -; size: many; J: TRBJ2-5; CDR3: CASSFVRLETQYF; DNA: TGTGCCAGCAGCTTTGTTCGATTAGAGACCCAGTACTTC
V: TRBV11-2; D: -; size: many; J: TRBJ2-1; CDR3: CASSLIRMRNEQFF; DNA: TGTGCCAGCAGCTTAATTCGGATGAGGAATGAGCAGTTCTTC
V: TRBV11-3; D: TRBD1; size: many; J: TRBJ2-2; CDR3: CASSFHPGQGAGKAGELFF; DNA: TGTGCCAGCAGCTTCCATCCGGGACAGGGGGCCGGAAAGGCCGGGGAGCTGTTTTTT
V: TRBV18; D: -; size: many; J: TRBJ2-5; CDR3: CASSPLGGNQETQYF; DNA: TGTGCCAGCTCCCCTCTGGGGGGTAACCAAGAGACCCAGTACTTC
V: TRBV7-2; D: -; size: -; J: TRBJ2-7; CDR3: CATSRDQDPSYEQYF; DNA: TGTGCCACCAGCAGAGATCAGGACCCCTCCTACGAGCAGTACTTC
V: TRBV11-2; D: -; size: many; J: TRBJ1-1; CDR3: CASSLDPSNTEAFF; DNA: TGTGCCAGCAGCTTAGATCCCAGCAACACTGAAGCTTTCTTT
V: TRBV2; D: -; size: many; J: TRBJ2-1; CDR3: CASSERGGLSDEQFF; DNA: TGTGCCAGCAGTGAGAGGGGGGGTTTATCCGATGAGCAGTTCTTC
V: TRBV6-5; D: -; size: many; J: TRBJ2-5; CDR3: CASSYIRGTGGQETQYF; DNA: TGTGCCAGCAGTTACATCCGAGGGACGGGCGGGCAAGAGACCCAGTACTTC
V: TRBV5-1; D: TRBD1; size: -; J: TRBJ2-5; CDR3: CASSPGGTGVQETQYF; DNA: TGCGCCAGCAGCCCTGGCGGGACAGGGGTCCAAGAGACCCAGTACTTC
V: TRBV2; D: TRBD1; size: -; J: TRBJ1-6; CDR3: CASSVTGGAPLHF; DNA: TGTGCCAGCAGTGTGACAGGGGGTGCACCCCTCCACTTT
V: TRBV28; D: -; size: many; J: TRBJ2-3; CDR3: CASQVDTGTDTQYF; DNA: TGTGCCTCCCAAGTGGACACGGGCACAGATACGCAGTATTTT
V: TRBV11-2; D: TRBD2; size: -; J: TRBJ2-1; CDR3: CASSLATSGKYNEQFF; DNA: TGTGCCAGCAGCTTAGCGACTAGCGGGAAATACAATGAGCAGTTCTTC
V: TRBV30; D: TRBD1; size: many; J: TRBJ2-7; CDR3: CAWSTRTGQGRSYEQYF; DNA: TGTGCCTGGTCGACCCGAACCGGACAGGGGAGGTCCTACGAGCAGTACTTC
V: TRBV29-1; D: -; size: few; J: TRBJ2-1; CDR3: CSVRVVNEQFF; DNA: TGCAGCGTCAGGGTGGTCAATGAGCAGTTCTTC
V: TRBV20-1; D: -; size: many; J: TRBJ2-1; CDR3: CSARNAGGGGYNEQFF; DNA: TGCAGTGCTAGAAACGCAGGGGGAGGGGGTTACAATGAGCAGTTCTTC
V: TRBV5-1; D: -; size: few; J: TRBJ1-2; CDR3: CASSLQVANYGYTF; DNA: TGCGCCAGCAGCTTACAAGTAGCTAACTATGGCTACACCTTC
V: TRBV20-1; D: -; size: many; J: TRBJ2-2; CDR3: CSARSRMFANTGELFF; DNA: TGCAGTGCTAGATCTAGAATGTTCGCGAACACCGGGGAGCTGTTTTTT
V: TRBV6-2/TRBV6-3; D: -; size: many; J: TRBJ2-7; CDR3: CASSYLGLSEQYF; DNA: TGTGCCAGCAGTTACCTAGGGCTAAGCGAGCAGTACTTC
V: TRBV25-1; D: TRBD2; size: -; J: TRBJ2-1; CDR3: CASSRRAGGHNEQFF; DNA: TGTGCCAGCAGTCGCCGGGCGGGAGGGCACAATGAGCAGTTCTTC
V: TRBV5-1; D: -; size: -; J: TRBJ2-3; CDR3: CASRETSITDTQYF; DNA: TGCGCCAGCAGGGAGACTAGTATCACGGATACGCAGTATTTT
V: TRBV9; D: TRBD1; size: -; J: TRBJ1-2; CDR3: CASSVGDRATYGYTF; DNA: TGTGCCAGCAGCGTGGGGGACAGGGCTACCTATGGCTACACCTTC
V: TRBV24-1; D: TRBD2; size: -; J: TRBJ2-5; CDR3: CATSAGTSAQETQYF; DNA: TGTGCCACCAGTGCCGGGACTAGCGCGCAAGAGACCCAGTACTTC
V: TRBV6-1; D: TRBD1; size: few; J: TRBJ2-7; CDR3: CASRDRGEQYF; DNA: TGTGCCAGCAGAGACAGGGGCGAGCAGTACTTC
V: TRBV7-8; D: -; size: -; J: TRBJ1-5; CDR3: CASSLEGAGNSNQPQHF; DNA: TGTGCCAGCAGCTTAGAAGGGGCAGGAAATAGCAATCAGCCCCAGCATTTT
V: TRBV19; D: -; size: -; J: TRBJ1-1; CDR3: CASISGHLMNTEAFF; DNA: TGTGCCAGTATATCGGGGCACCTCATGAACACTGAAGCTTTCTTT
V: TRBV20-1; D: TRBD2; size: -; J: TRBJ2-7; CDR3: CSARGRRLAGGPDQYF; DNA: TGCAGTGCTAGAGGGCGGCGACTAGCGGGAGGCCCCGACCAGTACTTC
V: TRBV3-1; D: TRBD1; size: many; J: TRBJ1-5; CDR3: CASSQTGQGSGSNQPQHF; DNA: TGTGCCAGCAGCCAGACGGGACAGGGGAGTGGGAGCAATCAGCCCCAGCATTTT
V: TRBV19; D: -; size: -; J: TRBJ2-3; CDR3: CARDSCGQPDTQYF; DNA: TGTGCCAGGGACTCTTGCGGCCAACCAGATACGCAGTATTTT
V: TRBV2; D: TRBD2; size: -; J: TRBJ2-7; CDR3: CASSPGGGTYEQYF; DNA: TGTGCCAGCAGTCCGGGGGGGGGGACCTACGAGCAGTACTTC
V: TRBV7-9; D: -; size: many; J: TRBJ2-1; CDR3: CASSLVGGWGIRTYNEQFF; DNA: TGTGCCAGCAGCTTAGTTGGTGGGTGGGGGATTAGGACCTACAATGAGCAGTTCTTC
V: TRBV6-2/TRBV6-3; D: -; size: many; J: TRBJ2-2; CDR3: CASTHPRGLNTGELFF; DNA: TGTGCCAGCACTCACCCCAGGGGACTGAACACCGGGGAGCTGTTTTTT